Following are 20 T cell receptor beta chains from one sample sequenced in a study of early T cells in non-severe SARS-CoV-2 infection. From the 5' RACE reads, TCRdb called clonotypes with MiXCR, one entry per CDR3 protein. Among 37,000 or so distinct CDR3 sequences, under 7% were seen once, and the ten largest hold 5.9%. Input material: whole blood. Receptors were obtained from an adult who was a healthcare worker with PCR-confirmed SARS-CoV-2 infection or an uninfected control (not recorded which).

This sequence joins TRBV2 and TRBJ1-1, with a weak D call TRBD1 (5 bases). The CDR3 extends over 13 amino acids. Trimming cost V 2 bases and J 11 bases, with 15 bases left between them. Germline assignment: CDR1 SNHLY and CDR2 FYNNEI. CDR3 in DNA: TGTGCCAGCAGTGAAATGGGGCGGAGCGGTGCTTTCTTT. Its translation is CASSEMGRSGAFF. The variable domain in full, completed from reference TRBV2 and TRBJ1-1, reads EPEVTQTPSHQVTQMGQEVILRCVPISNHLYFYWYRQILGQKVEFLVSFYNNEISEKSEIFDDQFSVERPDGSNFTLKIRSTKLEDSAMYFCASSEMGRSGAFFGQGTRLTVV.

This clonotype was seen a handful of times. The J gene is TRBJ2-5, the V gene TRBV11-2, with D possibly being TRBD2 (6 bases). There are 14 residues in the CDR3. Germline V gives CDR1 SGHAT, CDR2 FQNNGV. The V and J ends lost 5 bases and 7 bases respectively, with 17 bases between them. In DNA, the CDR3 is TGTGCCAGCAGCGCGCCAGGGAGGTCCGGGACCCAGTACTTC. This encodes CASSAPGRSGTQYF.

This clonotype was seen a few times. V usage is TRBV12-3 or TRBV12-4 and J usage is TRBJ1-1; D is unclear. The CDR3 spans 14 residues. The germline V and J ends were trimmed by 5 bases and 1 base, with 11 bases remaining between them. The CDR3 reads CASSPRRRNTEAFF. CDR3 sequence (DNA): TGTGCCAGCAGTCCACGTAGGAGGAACACTGAAGCTTTCTTT.

This clonotype was seen more than once but under ten times. V and J are TRBV11-2 and TRBJ2-1; no clear D gene. Germline CDR1 is SGHAT and CDR2 is FQNNGV. The CDR3 has 14 residues. Trimming left V 4 bases short and J 0 bases short, with 7 bases between. The DNA for the CDR3 is TGTGCCAGCAGCTCTAGTTTCTCCTACAATGAGCAGTTCTTC. It yields the protein CASSSSFSYNEQFF.

The V gene is TRBV5-1, the J gene TRBJ2-3; a possible D gene is TRBD2 (6 bases). The germline V gene encodes CDR1 SGHRS and CDR2 YFSETQ. V lost 4 bases to trimming and J lost 3 bases, with 12 bases between them. This CDR3 contains 14 residues. This chain's CDR3 is CASSLDGRTDTQYF. CDR3 nucleotide sequence: TGCGCCAGCAGCCTGGACGGGAGAACAGATACGCAGTATTTT.

This clonotype was seen ten or more times. The chain joins TRBV28 to TRBJ2-7; maybe TRBD2 (7 bases). The CDR3 loop spans 15 amino acids. Germline loops: CDR1 MDHEN, CDR2 SYDVKM. V shed 3 bases and J shed 2 bases, with 14 bases lying between them. CDR3 protein: CASSFVGGGPYEQYF. The CDR3 coding sequence is TGTGCCAGCAGTTTTGTGGGCGGGGGCCCCTACGAGCAGTACTTC.

This clonotype was recorded at least ten times. V gene TRBV12-3 or TRBV12-4 combines with J gene TRBJ2-1; 8 bases map to TRBD1. V dropped 2 bases and J dropped 3; count of bases not matched to a gene: 3. The CDR3 is made up of 15 amino acids. The CDR3 DNA follows: TGTGCCAGCAGTTTAAGGGACAGGCGCTACAATGAGCAGTTCTTC. Its protein product is CASSLRDRRYNEQFF.

The rearrangement uses TRBV6-1 and TRBJ1-5; D uncertain. CDR1 MNHNS and CDR2 SASEGT come from the germline V gene. This CDR3 has 15 amino acids. The V gene lost 2 bases and the J gene lost 4 bases, with 12 bases spanning the gap. The CDR3 is CASSEIFSWNQPQHF. The CDR3, as DNA: TGTGCCAGCAGTGAAATTTTTAGTTGGAATCAGCCCCAGCATTTT.

This clonotype was seen a handful of times. The CDR3 nucleotides are TGTGCCAGCAGCCCAAGACAAGTAGCCAGCAATGAGCAGTTCTTC. Encoded protein: CASSPRQVASNEQFF. This chain joins TRBV7-2 and TRBJ2-1; D is ambiguous. The CDR3 is 15 residues long. Germline CDR1 and CDR2: SGHTA and FQGNSA. Trimming took 5 bases from V and 6 from J, leaving 17 bases between them.

This clonotype occurred many times. This chain uses TRBV7-6 with TRBJ2-3, with 9 positions matching TRBD2. This CDR3 is built from 13 residues. V lost 8 bases and J lost 3; bases outside the gene matches: 3. Germline CDR1 SGHVS, CDR2 FNYEAQ. This CDR3 is CASGSGRTDTQYF. For the CDR3, the DNA is TGTGCCAGCGGCAGCGGGAGGACAGATACGCAGTATTTT.

V usage is TRBV18 and J usage is TRBJ2-7; 9 nucleotides align to TRBD1. The V gene's germline CDR1 is KGHSH and CDR2 LQKENI. This CDR3 is built from 18 residues. The junction had 11 bases not matched to a gene; V was cut back by 2 bases and J by 0 bases. CDR3 sequence (DNA): TGTGCCAGCTCACCAAGGACAGGGGCGGTAGCAGGCTCCTACGAGCAGTACTTC. Encoded protein: CASSPRTGAVAGSYEQYF.

The CDR3 region has the DNA TGTGCCAGTAGTTGGGAGATTTACGAGCAGTACTTC. This codes for CASSWEIYEQYF. The chain has TRBV19 and TRBJ2-7; D is perhaps TRBD2 (5 bases). With 5 bases removed from V and 4 bases from J, the gap between germline ends came to 9 bases. This CDR3 contains 12 residues. Germline lookup yields CDR1 LNHDA and CDR2 SQIVND (reference sequence).

There are many counts of this clonotype. V and J are TRBV29-1 and TRBJ2-1; 8 bases are a match to TRBD2. The CDR3 spans 15 residues. Germline CDR1 reads SQVTM; CDR2 reads ANQGSEA. With 4 bases clipped from V and 0 bases from J, the junction kept 5 bases outside the gene matches. The CDR3 spells CSVGRGGSSYNEQFF. DNA of the CDR3: TGCAGCGTTGGACGGGGGGGTAGCTCCTACAATGAGCAGTTCTTC.

V gene TRBV7-2 combines with J gene TRBJ2-7; D is possibly TRBD1 or TRBD2 (5 bases each). Germline values: CDR1 SGHTA, CDR2 FQGNSA. V shed 0 bases and J shed 3 bases, with 15 bases lying between them. This CDR3 is 16 amino acids long. The CDR3 sequence is CASSLAPGRTDYEQYF. Written as DNA, the CDR3 is TGTGCCAGCAGCTTAGCGCCGGGACGGACGGACTACGAGCAGTACTTC.

The CDR3: CASSSTGVVNEQFF. The DNA for the CDR3 is TGTGCCAGCAGTTCTACAGGGGTAGTAAATGAGCAGTTCTTC. J is TRBJ2-1 and V is TRBV27, with 7 bases fitting TRBD1. CDR1 is MNHEY, CDR2 SMNVEV, per germline (reference sequence). J was trimmed by 7 bases and V by 4 bases; bases with no gene match: 7. The CDR3 has 14 residues.

This clonotype has ten or more counts. This chain uses TRBV19 with TRBJ2-1; 8 bases map to TRBD2. The CDR3 has 14 amino acids. V was pared by 6 bases and J by 4 bases, with 5 bases of the junction left unmatched. From germline, CDR1 is LNHDA and CDR2 SQIVND (reference sequence). The CDR3 region has the DNA TGTGCCAGTAGCCTTAGCGGGACATACAATGAGCAGTTCTTC. Its translation: CASSLSGTYNEQFF.

This clonotype has only a few counts. The chain has TRBV9 and TRBJ2-1, with D possibly TRBD2 on 5 matching bases. V shed 0 bases and J shed 2 bases, with 9 bases lying between them. The CDR3 has 15 amino acids. The germline gives CDR1 SGDLS, CDR2 YYNGEE. This chain's CDR3 is CASSVGAGAYNEQFF. The CDR3 DNA reads TGTGCCAGCAGCGTAGGGGCGGGTGCCTACAATGAGCAGTTCTTC.

The V and J genes are TRBV2 and TRBJ1-4, with D uncertain. Germline CDR1 and CDR2: SNHLY and FYNNEI. V was cut by 8 bases and J by 8 bases, with 15 bases left in between. The CDR3 has 13 amino acids. Here the CDR3 DNA reads TGTGCCAGCGTAGGGAACCTCGGCGAAAAACTGTTTTTT. Protein product: CASVGNLGEKLFF.

A few counts support this clonotype. The V gene is TRBV3-1, the J gene TRBJ2-3; D is undetermined. V was pared by 1 base and J by 0 bases, with 8 bases between. The germline CDR1 and CDR2 sequences are LGHDT and YNNKEL (reference sequence). The CDR3 contains 15 residues. This CDR3 reads CASSQGYSSTDTQYF. CDR3 nucleotides: TGTGCCAGCAGCCAAGGATATTCTAGCACAGATACGCAGTATTTT.

V is TRBV18 and J is TRBJ1-1, with a possible D match to TRBD1 (5 bases). The CDR3 runs to 13 residues. The V gene's germline CDR1 is KGHSH and CDR2 LQKENI. Deletions cut 3 bases from V and 7 bases from J, with 12 bases between. The CDR3 loop is CASSPVNTGEAFF. Written as DNA, the CDR3 is TGTGCCAGCTCACCGGTTAACACAGGTGAAGCTTTCTTT.